The clone carrying this T cell receptor (beta chain) was seen a few times. The antigen remains undetermined. The data belong to a study of T cell repertoires in cytomegalovirus infection. Whole-study context: Carrying CMV and the relevant HLA type showed in public TCR beta signatures.

TCRdb independently ran MiXCR on the reads; one entry per CDR3 protein. Of 200,000 or so distinct CDR3 sequences in the sample, roughly 34% were seen once. CDR1 is SEHNR and CDR2 is FQNEAQ in the germline V gene (reference sequence). V was shortened by 3 bases and J by 9 bases, with 15 bases between the two germline ends. This CDR3 contains 14 residues. The rearrangement joins TRBV7-9 to TRBJ2-1; D is unclear. The receptor's source is a human donor in good health (CMV status not recorded). Some clones in this sample may be carry-over from other donors' samples. The sample in question was CD8+ T cells from cultured PBMCs, obtained from culture after CMV antigen stimulation. CDR3 coding DNA: TGTGCCAGCAGCTTCAATGAGCTATGGGGTGAGCAGTTCTTC. Protein product: CASSFNELWGEQFF. The whole variable domain, filled in from reference TRBV7-9 and TRBJ2-1, reads DTGVSQNPRHKITKRGQNVTFRCDPISEHNRLYWYRQTLGQGPEFLTYFQNEAQLEKSRLLSDRFSAERPKGSFSTLEIQRTEQGDSAMYLCASSFNELWGEQFFGPGTRLTVL.